These 10 T cell receptor beta chains were sequenced from one sample in a study of early T cells in non-severe SARS-CoV-2 infection. MiXCR, applied by TCRdb to the 5' RACE reads, yields one record per CDR3 protein. In the table there are about 67,000 distinct CDR3 sequences, 9.5% to 13% of which are singletons. Sequencing was performed on whole blood. These receptors all stem from an adult who was a healthcare worker with PCR-confirmed SARS-CoV-2 infection or an uninfected control (not recorded which).

There are a few counts of this clonotype. The CDR3 is CASSGGVGNGYTF. The CDR3 nucleotides are TGTGCCAGCAGCGGTGGGGTAGGAAATGGCTACACCTTC. The J gene is TRBJ1-2, the V gene TRBV6-1; D is unresolved. V lost 6 bases, J lost 6 bases, and 14 bases lay in between. From germline, CDR1 is MNHNS and CDR2 SASEGT. There are 13 residues in the CDR3.

This clonotype showed up many times. The V and J genes are TRBV12-3 or TRBV12-4 and TRBJ2-3; tentative D call: TRBD2 (6 bases). V dropped 5 bases and J dropped 0 bases, with 15 bases sitting between them. The CDR3 is 16 residues long. CDR3 residues: CASSTTGGISTDTQYF. The CDR3 region has the DNA TGTGCCAGCAGTACTACCGGGGGAATCAGCACAGATACGCAGTATTTT.

The chain recombines TRBV20-1 with TRBJ2-5; 7 bases align to TRBD2. Germline V gives CDR1 DFQATT, CDR2 SNEGSKA (reference sequence). The CDR3 is 14 residues long. After removal of 6 bases from V and 4 bases from J, the junction contained 11 bases not matched to a gene. Here the CDR3 reads CSARAGLDTETQYF. The CDR3 DNA reads as TGCAGTGCCCGAGCGGGACTCGATACAGAGACCCAGTACTTC.

J is TRBJ2-5 and V is TRBV6-6; weak D call: TRBD2 (6 bases). The germline V gene encodes CDR1 MNHNY and CDR2 SVGAGI (reference sequence). This CDR3 is 15 amino acids long. V dropped 6 bases and J dropped 5 bases, with 19 bases sitting between them. The CDR3 DNA reads TGTGCCAGCAGCTTCCCCGGGACTGCCCGGGAGACCCAGTACTTC. Translating it yields CASSFPGTARETQYF.

The V call is TRBV6-5, the J call TRBJ2-1, with 15 nucleotides matching TRBD2. The junction had 18 bases not matched to a gene; V was cut back by 6 bases and J by 12 bases. Looked up from germline, CDR1 is MNHEY and CDR2 is SVGAGI. The CDR3 consists of 18 residues. CDR3 coding DNA: TGTGCCAGCAGCCCGGGACTAGCGGGAGGCCGACCCGGGAGGGGGCAGTTCTTC. This gives the protein CASSPGLAGGRPGRGQFF.

In this sample, this clonotype turned up many times. The chain uses TRBV6-5 and TRBJ1-2; no clear D. This CDR3 is 13 amino acids long. The V gene's germline CDR1 is MNHEY and CDR2 SVGAGI. V dropped 6 bases and J dropped 4 bases, with 12 bases sitting between them. The CDR3 nucleotides are TGTGCCAGCAGCCGACCGGGTCCCTATGGCTACACCTTC. Protein product: CASSRPGPYGYTF.

This clonotype has a single count. This CDR3 reads CSATKQGRADTQYF. The CDR3 bases are TGCAGTGCCACAAAACAGGGTCGCGCGGATACGCAGTATTTT. The chain employs TRBV20-1 and TRBJ2-3; TRBD1 is a possible D gene (6 bases). Trimming pared 6 bases from V and 6 bases from J, leaving 19 bases between. Germline CDR1 and CDR2: DFQATT and SNEGSKA (reference sequence). The CDR3 is 14 residues long.

This clonotype was seen ten or more times. This rearrangement joins TRBV10-3 to TRBJ2-5; 12 nucleotides align to TRBD2. The trim removed 8 bases at V and 0 bases at J, leaving 10 bases unmatched. Germline loops: CDR1 ENHRY, CDR2 SYGVKD. The CDR3 runs 17 residues. The CDR3 here is CAIPPTSGRYNQETQYF. CDR3 DNA sequence: TGTGCCATCCCACCGACTAGCGGGAGATACAACCAAGAGACCCAGTACTTC.

There are a few counts of this clonotype. The rearrangement uses TRBV12-3 or TRBV12-4 and TRBJ2-7, with D tentatively TRBD2 (6 bases). V was shortened by 6 bases and J by 3 bases, with 12 bases between the two germline ends. The CDR3 spans 13 residues. CDR3 amino acids: CASRPSGVYEQYF. The CDR3 DNA reads as TGTGCCAGCAGACCATCGGGAGTCTACGAGCAGTACTTC.

The V gene is TRBV6-1, the J gene TRBJ2-2; a possible D gene is TRBD2 (5 bases). Germline assignment: CDR1 MNHNS and CDR2 SASEGT. The CDR3 is made up of 13 amino acids. V was trimmed by 9 bases and J by 2 bases, leaving 10 bases between them. The DNA of the CDR3 is TGTGCCAGGGCGGAGGATAACACCGGGGAGCTGTTTTTT. Translated, it gives CARAEDNTGELFF.